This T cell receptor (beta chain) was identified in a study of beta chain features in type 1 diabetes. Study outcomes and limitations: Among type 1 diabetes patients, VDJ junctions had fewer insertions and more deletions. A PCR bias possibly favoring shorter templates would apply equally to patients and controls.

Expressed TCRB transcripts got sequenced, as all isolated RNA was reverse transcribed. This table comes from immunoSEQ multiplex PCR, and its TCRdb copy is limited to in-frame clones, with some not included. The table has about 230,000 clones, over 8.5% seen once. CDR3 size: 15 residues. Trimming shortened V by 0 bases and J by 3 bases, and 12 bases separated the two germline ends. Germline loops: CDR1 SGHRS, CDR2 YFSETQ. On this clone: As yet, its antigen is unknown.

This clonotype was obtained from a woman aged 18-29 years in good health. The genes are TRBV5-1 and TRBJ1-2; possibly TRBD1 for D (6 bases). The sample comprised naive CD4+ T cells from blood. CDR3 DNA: TGCGCCAGCAGCTTGGGGACAGCGCCAGACTATGGCTACACCTTC. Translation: CASSLGTAPDYGYTF.